The 3 T cell receptor beta chains below were found in one sample sequenced in a study of cytomegalovirus exposure and HLA in healthy donors. TCRdb's copy holds only in-frame clones and misses some; the assay was immunoSEQ multiplex PCR. The sample records 200,000 or so clones, 70% to 90% being singletons. Sequencing was done on a sample of PBMCs. The origin of the receptors is a woman between 18 and 29 years old in good health and CMV-seronegative.

V and J are TRBV27 and TRBJ2-5; TRBD2 matches 7 bases. The J call may be in error: the DNA end matches TRBJ2-7 better. The CDR3 runs 17 residues. CDR1 is MNHEY, CDR2 SMNVEV, per germline (reference sequence). The CDR3, as DNA: TGTGCCAGCAGTTTACGGGGGGATAAGGGAATACAGGCCGAGCAGTACTTC. Amino acid sequence: CASSLRGDKGIQAEQYF.

This clone was picked up one time. A junction boundary mismatches the germline segment, possibly from a read error. The V call is TRBV5-4, the J call TRBJ2-1; 11 bases map to TRBD2. The V gene's germline CDR1 is SGHNT and CDR2 YYREEE (reference sequence). The CDR3 sequence is 15 residues long. The CDR3 sequence is CASSLGLAAYNEQFF. The CDR3 DNA is TGTGCCAGCAGTTTGGGACTAGCGGCTTACAATGAGCAGTTCTTC. Drawing the rest from reference TRBV5-4 and TRBJ2-1, the complete variable domain is ETGVTQSPTHLIKTRGQQVTLRCSSQSGHNTVSWYQQALGQGPQFIFQYYREEENGRGNFPPRFSGLQFPNYSSELNVNALELDDSALYLCASSLGLAAYNEQFFGPGTRLTVL.

This chain uses TRBV6-1 with TRBJ1-1; D is possibly TRBD1 (5 bases). The germline CDR1 and CDR2 sequences are MNHNS and SASEGT. The CDR3 loop spans 19 amino acids. V lost 0 bases and J 0 bases, leaving 20 bases between the germline ends. The CDR3 sequence: CASSEAAIPGPRVNTEAFF. DNA for the CDR3: TGTGCCAGCAGTGAAGCGGCCATACCGGGACCACGAGTGAACACTGAAGCTTTCTTT.